This note documents a single T cell receptor (beta chain) sequence. The data are from a study of blood T cell repertoires in COVID-19. Study overall: Material from acute and convalescent COVID-19 was sourced from the United States, Italy and Spain. Sample material is recorded as cDNA or gDNA derived from T cells, B-cell-depleted T cells, or PBMCs.

The assay was immunoSEQ multiplex PCR, and TCRdb's table has in-frame clones only and misses some. Counted here are about 470,000 clones, 87% occurring once; the ten biggest clones make up 0.7%. Germline lookup yields CDR1 SGHRS and CDR2 YFSETQ. The CDR3 is 14 amino acids. Trimming at V came to 1 base and at J to 0 bases, leaving 0 bases not matched to a gene. Everyone who took part was 18 to 89 years old, and they came from about 25 US areas. Participant reports of clinical history set cohort assignment. This rearrangement joins TRBV5-1 to TRBJ2-7; 8 positions agree with TRBD1. Sequenced sample: PBMCs or T cells enriched from blood (not recorded which). This receptor was identified in a young woman who had recovered from COVID-19. This chain's CDR3 is CASSLQGASYEQYF. DNA for the CDR3: TGCGCCAGCAGCTTGCAGGGGGCCTCCTACGAGCAGTACTTC.